The entry below gives a single T cell receptor (beta chain) sequence along with its context. Antigen unknown. The memory T cells were sequenced right after ex vivo isolation, without culture. Per germline, CDR1 SGHKS and CDR2 YYEKEE (reference sequence). Trimming shortened V by 1 base and J by 0 bases, and 10 bases separated the two germline ends. The CDR3 spans 15 residues. The data stem from a study of CD4 T cell repertoires in COVID-19. Study outcomes and limitations: Two or all three memory subsets shared several highly expanded SARS-CoV-2-reactive clonotypes. SARS-CoV and/or HKU1 spike cultures shared between 7 and 25% of SARS-CoV-2 clonotypes.

The repertoire was sequenced with immunoSEQ multiplex PCR; TCRdb's copy has only in-frame clones and lacks some. The table lists 65,000 to 95,000 clones, roughly four fifths of them singletons. Sequenced here: CD4+ T cells from peripheral blood, sampled after recovery from COVID-19. The sequence was obtained from a human donor who had COVID-19. This sequence joins TRBV5-5 and TRBJ1-1; D not certain. The CDR3 bases are TGTGCCAGCAGCTTGATGAGGGCGATGAACACTGAAGCTTTCTTT. This encodes CASSLMRAMNTEAFF.